This TCR beta chain was sequenced in a study of blood T cells in healthy people across ages. Points from the study as a whole: Samples with more naive T cells showed higher observed beta diversity. Significant beta diversity loss was already apparent by age roughly 38, declining roughly linearly.

This clonotype was counted a few times. Its specificity is unknown. A sample-barcoded 5' primer and a J-beta primer mix were used in a second PCR of roughly 7 to 11 cycles. Each CDR3 protein is one row after TCRdb ran MiXCR on the 5' RACE reads. Of around 1,000,000 distinct CDR3 sequences in the sample, approximately 25% were seen once. These data are also associated with another study on T cells of mothers and their children. That source reports: There were over 9.5 million TCR beta CDR3 reads from each mother and a few million from each child.

The sequence was collected from a girl under 10 years old in good health. Material: blood.

The CDR3 is CASSAQGAAIYGYTF. The CDR3, as DNA: TGTGCCAGCAGCGCGCAGGGGGCAGCAATCTATGGCTACACCTTC. This chain connects TRBV9 to TRBJ1-2; TRBD1 matches 8 bases. There are 15 residues in the CDR3. CDR1 is SGDLS, CDR2 YYNGEE, per germline. After removal of 3 bases from V and 4 bases from J, the junction contained 8 bases not matched to a gene.